These T cell receptor beta chains were read from a single sample in a study of graft-versus-host responses after intestinal transplantation. Assay used: immunoSEQ multiplex PCR; TCRdb lists only in-frame clones, some missing. This table holds under 45,000 clones, roughly 90% found once. This specimen was PBMCs, taken approximately 270 days after transplant. The receptors derive from a human patient who received an intestinal transplant, so some T cells may come from the graft donor. Each CDR3 is given with its conserved first and last residue. A D gene is named only where the DNA matches it firmly. A row's size may be missing; if present it is once, few, many or a size class.

v_gene,d_gene,abundance,j_gene,CDR3nt,CDR3aa
TRBV11-2,-,-,TRBJ1-2,TGTGCCAGCAGCTTACAGAGGCAGGGGACCTCCTATGGCTACACCTTC,CASSLQRQGTSYGYTF
TRBV6-1,-,-,TRBJ1-2,TGTGCCAGCAGGTCCGGGACGAGAAACTATGGCTACACCTTC,CASRSGTRNYGYTF
TRBV10-2,TRBD1,-,TRBJ2-7,TGCGCCAGCAGTGAGCCGGGACAGGCCCGATCCTACGAGCAGTACTTC,CASSEPGQARSYEQYF
TRBV4-1,TRBD2,-,TRBJ2-2,TGCGCCAGCAGCCCAGAGCGGGGAACGAACACCGGGGAGCTGTTTTTT,CASSPERGTNTGELFF
TRBV27,TRBD1,-,TRBJ1-1,TGTGCCAGCAGTTTTAGGACAGGTTATGAAGCTTTCTTT,CASSFRTGYEAFF
TRBV5-4,-,-,TRBJ2-1,TGTGCCAGCAGCTTAACAGGGTATAACAATGAGCAGTTCTTC,CASSLTGYNNEQFF
TRBV2,-,-,TRBJ1-5,TGTGCCAGCAGGGAGGACAAAGGTTATCAGCCCCAGCATTTT,CASREDKGYQPQHF
TRBV7-9,-,-,TRBJ1-2,TGTGCCAGCAGCTCACCGGTGGATACCTACTATGGCTACACCTTC,CASSSPVDTYYGYTF
TRBV5-6,-,-,TRBJ1-2,TGTGCCAGCAGAAAGTCGCCCGCAGACAGCTATGGCTACACCTTC,CASRKSPADSYGYTF
TRBV5-5,-,-,TRBJ2-5,TGTGCCAGCAGCTTGAGGTTACAGGGAGGTACGGGGACCCAGTACTTC,CASSLRLQGGTGTQYF
TRBV5-4,-,-,TRBJ1-1,TGTGCCAGCAGCTTGGGTCTGAAAGCTTTCTTT,CASSLGLKAFF
TRBV9,TRBD2,-,TRBJ2-7,TGTGCCAGCAGCGCGGGACTAGCGGGCTCCTACGAGCAGTACTTC,CASSAGLAGSYEQYF
TRBV27,-,-,TRBJ1-2,TGTGCCAGCAGCCGAACCCGGGATGCCCCCTATGGCTACACCTTC,CASSRTRDAPYGYTF
TRBV6-6,-,-,TRBJ2-3,TGTGCCAGCAGTTACTCGATACCAGGGAGGACAGATACGCAGTATTTT,CASSYSIPGRTDTQYF
TRBV7-6,-,-,TRBJ1-1,TGTGCCAGCAGCTTATATGGAGTGGGGGGCACTGAAGCTTTCTTT,CASSLYGVGGTEAFF
TRBV29-1,-,once,TRBJ1-1,TGCAGCGCCGCGACAGCCCTTTTGGACACTGAAGCTTTCTTT,CSAATALLDTEAFF
TRBV7-6,-,once,TRBJ1-6,TGTGCCAGCAGCTTAGTCGCTCTGGGAGGGTCCTATAATTCACCCCTCCACTTT,CASSLVALGGSYNSPLHF
TRBV7-2,-,-,TRBJ2-7,TGTGCCAGCAGCTTCTCCGGGACGCCCTACGAGCAGTACTTC,CASSFSGTPYEQYF
TRBV28,-,-,TRBJ1-6,TGTGCCAGCAGTTCTCGGCGGCAGATAAATTCACCCCTCCACTTT,CASSSRRQINSPLHF
TRBV10-3,-,-,TRBJ2-3,TGTGCCATCAGTGATGTGGGGGCTAGCACAGATACGCAGTATTTT,CAISDVGASTDTQYF
TRBV6-4,TRBD2,-,TRBJ2-1,TGTGCCAGCAGTGACTCTAGCGGGGGGGCCAATGAGCAGTTCTTC,CASSDSSGGANEQFF
TRBV7-6,TRBD2,-,TRBJ2-1,TGTGCCAGCAGCTCGTTACCCGGGACTGGCGGGGGAGGGGAGCAGTTCTTC,CASSSLPGTGGGGEQFF
TRBV6-1,-,few,TRBJ2-7,TGTGCCAGCAGTGAAAGGGACCCCTTCTACGAGCAGTACTTC,CASSERDPFYEQYF
TRBV29-1,-,-,TRBJ1-3,TGCAGCGTTGAAGGGGCAGTAAGATTCGGAAACACCATATATTTT,CSVEGAVRFGNTIYF
TRBV29-1,TRBD2,-,TRBJ2-5,TGCAGCGTGGGGGGGGTACCGTTAAGACTCCAAGAGACCCAGTACTTC,CSVGGVPLRLQETQYF
TRBV11-3,-,few,TRBJ2-7,TGTGCCAGCAGCTTAGAAACCCGGCCCCCCCTTTCCTACGAGCAGTACTTC,CASSLETRPPLSYEQYF
TRBV5-1,-,few,TRBJ2-1,TGCGCCAGCAGCTTGGGGTACGGGAATGAGCAGTTCTTC,CASSLGYGNEQFF
TRBV27,-,once,TRBJ1-6,TGTGCCAGCAGTTCCACCACGGGGACCCCACCCCTCCACTTT,CASSSTTGTPPLHF
TRBV29-1,TRBD1,-,TRBJ2-3,TGCAGCGTTGATGGGGACAGACCCACAGATACGCAGTATTTT,CSVDGDRPTDTQYF
TRBV7-9,TRBD2,-,TRBJ2-1,TGTGCCAGCAGCACCGGACTAGCCGGGTATCCGGTCTTC,CASSTGLAGYPVF
TRBV2,-,-,TRBJ1-5,TGTGCCAGCAAGACGGGGTCGACACTTCATCAGCCCCAGCATTTT,CASKTGSTLHQPQHF
TRBV7-9,-,-,TRBJ1-2,TGTGCCAGCAGCCAGGACGGAACTAACTATGGCTACACCTTC,CASSQDGTNYGYTF
TRBV9,TRBD2,-,TRBJ2-7,TGTGCCAGCAGCGTAGCCCCAGCGGGGGCCACCTACGAGCAGTACTTC,CASSVAPAGATYEQYF
TRBV15,TRBD1,-,TRBJ1-5,TGTGCCACCGAGGCAGGGGGAAGCAATCAGCCCCAGCATTTT,CATEAGGSNQPQHF
TRBV5-1,-,-,TRBJ2-1,TGCGCCAGCAGCTTGGACAGGGTCAATGAGCAGTTCTTC,CASSLDRVNEQFF
TRBV11-2,-,-,TRBJ2-1,TGTGCCCCGAGCCACGTTTTTAACTTCTCCTACAATGAGCAGTTCTTC,CAPSHVFNFSYNEQFF
TRBV12-5,-,-,TRBJ2-7,TGTGCTAGTGGTTTGGCTAAGGGTATCTCCGAGTACGAGCAGTACTTC,CASGLAKGISEYEQYF
TRBV4-3,-,-,TRBJ2-7,TGCGCCAGCAGCCAAGTGGGGGTTCTAGGGTACGAGCAGTACTTC,CASSQVGVLGYEQYF
TRBV7-9,-,-,TRBJ1-1,TGTGCCAGCAGCTCCCTCAATGAAGCTTTCTTT,CASSSLNEAFF
TRBV2,-,-,TRBJ2-1,TGTGCCAGCACCGGGGGCCGGCGCAGCGGGGTTTCCAATGAGCAGTTCTTC,CASTGGRRSGVSNEQFF
TRBV9,-,-,TRBJ1-2,TGTGCCAGCAGCGTAACCCCAGGGGATTATGGCTACACCTTC,CASSVTPGDYGYTF
TRBV11-3,TRBD2,-,TRBJ2-1,TGTGCCAGCAGCTTAGACCTACCTAGCGGGGGAGGGGGTGAGCAGTTCTTC,CASSLDLPSGGGGEQFF
TRBV5-1,TRBD1,-,TRBJ1-6,TGCGCCAGCAGCCAGGGACAGGCTCCTAATTCACCCCTCCACTTT,CASSQGQAPNSPLHF
TRBV6-5,TRBD1,-,TRBJ1-5,TGTGCCAGCAGTTCGACAGGGGGGGATCAGCCCCAGCATTTT,CASSSTGGDQPQHF
TRBV25-1,-,-,TRBJ2-1,TGTGCCAGCAGAGGGGTAGTAAAAGGGGAGCAGTTCTTC,CASRGVVKGEQFF
TRBV4-1,-,-,TRBJ1-6,TGCGCCAGCAGCCAAGACGTTTGGCTTTATAATTCACCCCTCCACTTT,CASSQDVWLYNSPLHF
TRBV7-9,TRBD1,-,TRBJ2-7,TGTGCCAGCAGCAAAGACAGGGTTAGCGAGCAGTACTTC,CASSKDRVSEQYF
TRBV4-2,-,-,TRBJ1-4,TGTGCCAGCAGCCAAGACCGGTTGGCAACTAATGAAAAACTGTTTTTT,CASSQDRLATNEKLFF
TRBV30,-,once,TRBJ1-1,TGTGCCTGGATAGCCCCGGGGAGCGGCACTGAAGCTTTCTTT,CAWIAPGSGTEAFF
TRBV19,-,-,TRBJ2-1,TGTGCCAGTAGTATAGATGGGGTACTGGATGAGCAGTTCTTC,CASSIDGVLDEQFF
TRBV19,TRBD1,-,TRBJ2-1,TGTGCCAGTAGTATGGGCAGGGGGCAGTACAATGAGCAGTTCTTC,CASSMGRGQYNEQFF
TRBV5-1,TRBD1,few,TRBJ1-2,TGCGCCAGCAGCTCGCAGGGGGGAAACTATGGCTACACCTTC,CASSSQGGNYGYTF
TRBV4-2,-,-,TRBJ2-7,TGTGCCAGCAGCCAAGATTCGTTCTCCTACGAGCAGTACTTC,CASSQDSFSYEQYF
TRBV7-6,TRBD2,-,TRBJ2-2,TGTGCCAGCAGCTTAGAGCGGGGGCCGACCGGGGAGCTGTTTTTT,CASSLERGPTGELFF